This is a list of T cell receptor beta chains from one sample in a study of response to subunit inactivated influenza vaccine. From the RT-PCR reads, TCRdb called clonotypes with MiXCR, one entry per CDR3 protein. This sample has roughly 550,000 distinct CDR3 sequences, with less than 25% found just once. This sample was also put to use in a study of T cells expressing NK-cell markers.

The sequenced sample was CD4+ T cells sorted from PBMCs, obtained 11 to 12 days after vaccination. The receptors derive from a man aged 50 or older who received an inactivated influenza vaccine. The CDR3 runs from the conserved cysteine through the conserved F or W. A D gene is named only where the DNA matches it firmly. A row's size may be missing; if present it is once, few, many or a size class.

J gene: TRBJ2-3
V gene: TRBV7-6
D gene: NA
clone size: NA
CDR3 protein: CASSLPSTGDTQYF
CDR3 DNA: TGTGCCAGCAGCTTACCCAGCACCGGGGATACGCAGTATTTT

J gene: TRBJ1-2
V gene: TRBV19
D gene: NA
clone size: NA
CDR3 protein: CASSIDVSGGYTF
CDR3 DNA: TGTGCCAGTAGTATTGATGTAAGCGGTGGCTACACCTTC

J gene: TRBJ2-1
V gene: TRBV20-1
D gene: TRBD2
clone size: NA
CDR3 protein: CSARSLHSGGVNEQFF
CDR3 DNA: TGCAGTGCTAGATCCCTCCATAGCGGGGGGGTCAATGAGCAGTTCTTC

J gene: TRBJ2-7
V gene: TRBV20-1
D gene: TRBD2
clone size: few
CDR3 protein: CSASWTSGIYEQYF
CDR3 DNA: TGCAGTGCTAGTTGGACTAGCGGGATCTACGAGCAGTACTTC

J gene: TRBJ2-1
V gene: TRBV20-1
D gene: NA
clone size: few
CDR3 protein: CSARVQLNEQFF
CDR3 DNA: TGCAGTGCTAGAGTTCAGTTGAATGAGCAGTTCTTC

J gene: TRBJ1-5
V gene: TRBV6-1
D gene: NA
clone size: NA
CDR3 protein: CASSEYQGWPQHF
CDR3 DNA: TGTGCCAGCAGTGAGTACCAAGGTTGGCCCCAGCATTTT

J gene: TRBJ1-1
V gene: TRBV4-3
D gene: TRBD1
clone size: few
CDR3 protein: CASSQDRGRWTEAFF
CDR3 DNA: TGCGCCAGCAGCCAAGACAGGGGGCGTTGGACTGAAGCTTTCTTT

J gene: TRBJ2-7
V gene: TRBV6-2/TRBV6-3
D gene: NA
clone size: NA
CDR3 protein: CASSYSFLDAEQYF
CDR3 DNA: TGTGCCAGCAGTTACAGCTTCCTAGACGCCGAGCAGTACTTC

J gene: TRBJ2-1
V gene: TRBV19
D gene: TRBD2
clone size: NA
CDR3 protein: CASTPSGRINNEQFF
CDR3 DNA: TGTGCCAGTACCCCTAGCGGGAGGATCAACAATGAGCAGTTCTTC

J gene: TRBJ2-3
V gene: TRBV6-1
D gene: TRBD2
clone size: NA
CDR3 protein: CASRRGGPATDTQYF
CDR3 DNA: TGTGCCAGCAGACGGGGGGGCCCGGCCACAGATACGCAGTATTTT

J gene: TRBJ2-1
V gene: TRBV4-2
D gene: NA
clone size: few
CDR3 protein: CASSQAATSRYNEQFF
CDR3 DNA: TGTGCCAGCAGCCAAGCCGCGACTAGTCGGTACAATGAGCAGTTCTTC

J gene: TRBJ2-1
V gene: TRBV6-1
D gene: TRBD2
clone size: NA
CDR3 protein: CASRSSGSGSYNEQFF
CDR3 DNA: TGTGCCAGCAGAAGTAGCGGGTCCGGCTCCTACAATGAGCAGTTCTTC

J gene: TRBJ2-7
V gene: TRBV6-2/TRBV6-3
D gene: TRBD2
clone size: NA
CDR3 protein: CACGDYHYEQYF
CDR3 DNA: TGTGCCTGTGGGGACTACCACTACGAGCAGTACTTC

J gene: TRBJ1-1
V gene: TRBV4-3
D gene: NA
clone size: NA
CDR3 protein: CASSQRGAATEAFF
CDR3 DNA: TGCGCCAGCAGCCAACGGGGGGCAGCCACTGAAGCTTTCTTT

J gene: TRBJ2-1
V gene: TRBV5-1
D gene: NA
clone size: NA
CDR3 protein: CASSLVSSNEQFF
CDR3 DNA: TGCGCCAGCAGCTTGGTCAGCTCCAATGAGCAGTTTTTC

J gene: TRBJ2-7
V gene: TRBV5-1
D gene: NA
clone size: NA
CDR3 protein: CASSASGVSSYEQYF
CDR3 DNA: TGCGCCAGCAGCGCATCCGGCGTTAGCTCCTACGAGCAGTACTTC

J gene: TRBJ2-7
V gene: TRBV5-4
D gene: NA
clone size: NA
CDR3 protein: CASSWDFPREQYF
CDR3 DNA: TGTGCCAGCAGCTGGGACTTCCCCAGGGAGCAGTACTTC

J gene: TRBJ1-1
V gene: TRBV5-5
D gene: NA
clone size: many
CDR3 protein: CATQLDMNTEAFF
CDR3 DNA: TGTGCCACCCAGTTGGATATGAACACTGAAGCTTTCTTT

J gene: TRBJ1-5
V gene: TRBV7-8
D gene: NA
clone size: NA
CDR3 protein: CASSPSPNQPQHF
CDR3 DNA: TGTGCCAGCAGCCCGTCCCCGAATCAGCCCCAGCATTTT

J gene: TRBJ1-1
V gene: TRBV5-6
D gene: NA
clone size: NA
CDR3 protein: CASSAGRPTSTEAFF
CDR3 DNA: TGTGCCAGCAGCGCCGGTAGACCTACCAGTACTGAAGCTTTCTTT

J gene: TRBJ1-2
V gene: TRBV4-1
D gene: TRBD1
clone size: NA
CDR3 protein: CASSRAPDREGGYTF
CDR3 DNA: TGCGCCAGCAGCCGGGCCCCGGACAGGGAGGGTGGCTACACCTTC

J gene: TRBJ1-1
V gene: TRBV7-6
D gene: NA
clone size: NA
CDR3 protein: CASSATFRGNTEAFF
CDR3 DNA: TGTGCCAGCAGTGCTACTTTTAGGGGGAACACTGAAGCTTTCTTT

J gene: TRBJ2-3
V gene: TRBV6-1
D gene: NA
clone size: NA
CDR3 protein: CASRKRGEGRTDTQYF
CDR3 DNA: TGTGCCAGCAGGAAAAGGGGGGAGGGCCGAACAGATACGCAGTATTTT

J gene: TRBJ2-5
V gene: TRBV12-3/TRBV12-4
D gene: NA
clone size: NA
CDR3 protein: CASRGVGETQYF
CDR3 DNA: TGTGCCAGCAGGGGTGTAGGAGAGACCCAGTACTTC

J gene: TRBJ1-5
V gene: TRBV12-3/TRBV12-4
D gene: NA
clone size: many
CDR3 protein: CASSLWGSNQPQHF
CDR3 DNA: TGTGCCAGCAGTTTATGGGGGAGCAATCAGCCCCAGCATTTT

J gene: TRBJ2-5
V gene: TRBV7-9
D gene: TRBD1
clone size: few
CDR3 protein: CASSLVVGTGETQYF
CDR3 DNA: TGTGCCAGCAGCTTAGTAGTTGGGACAGGGGAGACCCAGTACTTC

J gene: TRBJ1-2
V gene: TRBV28
D gene: NA
clone size: few
CDR3 protein: CASILRRDGYTF
CDR3 DNA: TGTGCCAGCATCTTGAGACGGGATGGCTACACCTTC

J gene: TRBJ2-5
V gene: TRBV11-1
D gene: TRBD2
clone size: NA
CDR3 protein: CASSGNAGDGTQYF
CDR3 DNA: TGTGCCAGCAGCGGCAACGCGGGGGACGGGACCCAGTACTTC

J gene: TRBJ1-1
V gene: TRBV5-5
D gene: NA
clone size: few
CDR3 protein: CASSFRGLGAFF
CDR3 DNA: TGTGCCAGCAGCTTCAGGGGACTTGGAGCTTTCTTT

J gene: TRBJ2-2
V gene: TRBV20-1
D gene: NA
clone size: few
CDR3 protein: CSAREGHLNTGELFF
CDR3 DNA: TGCAGTGCTAGGGAGGGACACCTAAACACCGGGGAGCTGTTTTTT

J gene: TRBJ2-3
V gene: TRBV30
D gene: NA
clone size: NA
CDR3 protein: CAWSYAGPPSTDTQYF
CDR3 DNA: TGTGCCTGGAGCTATGCGGGGCCCCCTAGCACAGATACGCAGTATTTT

J gene: TRBJ2-6
V gene: TRBV5-1
D gene: NA
clone size: many
CDR3 protein: CASSKSGANVLTF
CDR3 DNA: TGCGCCAGCAGCAAGTCTGGGGCCAACGTCCTGACTTTC

J gene: TRBJ1-2
V gene: TRBV6-2/TRBV6-3
D gene: NA
clone size: few
CDR3 protein: CASSPPGQRRNGYTF
CDR3 DNA: TGTGCCAGCAGTCCGCCGGGACAAAGAAGGAATGGCTACACCTTC

J gene: TRBJ2-3
V gene: TRBV7-2
D gene: NA
clone size: NA
CDR3 protein: CASSLVQTSTDTQYF
CDR3 DNA: TGTGCCAGCAGCTTAGTACAGACTAGCACAGATACGCAGTATTTT

J gene: TRBJ2-2
V gene: TRBV24-1
D gene: NA
clone size: NA
CDR3 protein: CATSARSNTGELFF
CDR3 DNA: TGTGCCACCAGTGCCCGTTCGAACACCGGGGAGCTGTTTTTT

J gene: TRBJ1-5
V gene: TRBV7-2
D gene: TRBD1
clone size: few
CDR3 protein: CASSSNNRGQPQHF
CDR3 DNA: TGTGCCAGCAGCTCCAACAACAGGGGTCAGCCCCAGCATTTT

J gene: TRBJ2-7
V gene: TRBV12-3/TRBV12-4
D gene: TRBD1
clone size: NA
CDR3 protein: CASSRGGTGTLF
CDR3 DNA: TGTGCCAGCAGTCGCGGAGGGACAGGGACCCTCTTC

J gene: TRBJ2-1
V gene: TRBV20-1
D gene: TRBD2
clone size: NA
CDR3 protein: CSPSILAEYNEQFF
CDR3 DNA: TGCAGCCCCTCGATACTAGCGGAGTACAATGAGCAGTTCTTC

J gene: TRBJ2-3
V gene: TRBV29-1
D gene: TRBD2
clone size: few
CDR3 protein: CSGRNRLARDTQYF
CDR3 DNA: TGCAGCGGACGAAATAGACTAGCCCGGGATACGCAGTATTTT

J gene: TRBJ2-7
V gene: TRBV25-1
D gene: TRBD2
clone size: NA
CDR3 protein: CASSEGGLAGGPEQYF
CDR3 DNA: TGTGCCAGCAGTGAGGGGGGGCTAGCGGGAGGTCCCGAGCAGTACTTC

J gene: TRBJ1-5
V gene: TRBV5-1
D gene: TRBD1
clone size: NA
CDR3 protein: CASSKTGNSNQPQHF
CDR3 DNA: TGCGCCAGCAGCAAGACAGGGAATAGCAATCAGCCCCAGCATTTT

J gene: TRBJ2-7
V gene: TRBV29-1
D gene: TRBD2
clone size: NA
CDR3 protein: CSAGLAGLGHYEQYF
CDR3 DNA: TGCAGCGCCGGACTAGCGGGACTGGGGCACTACGAGCAGTACTTC

J gene: TRBJ2-5
V gene: TRBV14
D gene: NA
clone size: NA
CDR3 protein: CASSQDFSGGLETQYF
CDR3 DNA: TGTGCCAGCAGCCAAGATTTCTCAGGGGGACTGGAGACCCAGTACTTC

J gene: TRBJ2-7
V gene: TRBV25-1
D gene: TRBD1
clone size: few
CDR3 protein: CASRRTGFNEQYF
CDR3 DNA: TGTGCCAGCCGAAGGACAGGGTTTAACGAGCAGTACTTC

J gene: TRBJ1-1
V gene: TRBV20-1
D gene: NA
clone size: few
CDR3 protein: CSARVFSPALPNTEAFF
CDR3 DNA: TGCAGTGCTAGAGTTTTCAGCCCCGCCTTACCGAACACTGAAGCTTTCTTT

J gene: TRBJ1-1
V gene: TRBV7-9
D gene: NA
clone size: NA
CDR3 protein: CASSLATGRGAFF
CDR3 DNA: TGTGCCAGCAGCTTAGCCACGGGGCGCGGAGCTTTCTTT

J gene: TRBJ2-7
V gene: TRBV6-2/TRBV6-3
D gene: NA
clone size: NA
CDR3 protein: CASSRPLARASYEQYF
CDR3 DNA: TGTGCCAGCAGTAGGCCGTTGGCGAGGGCCTCGTACGAGCAGTACTTC

J gene: TRBJ2-3
V gene: TRBV9
D gene: NA
clone size: NA
CDR3 protein: CASSSRDYGRGFADTQYF
CDR3 DNA: TGTGCCAGCAGCAGCCGCGACTATGGGCGGGGCTTCGCAGATACGCAGTATTTT

J gene: TRBJ2-1
V gene: TRBV28
D gene: TRBD2
clone size: few
CDR3 protein: CASSLAGTSGNEQFF
CDR3 DNA: TGTGCCAGCAGTTTAGCCGGGACTAGCGGGAATGAGCAGTTCTTC

J gene: TRBJ2-3
V gene: TRBV5-1
D gene: NA
clone size: few
CDR3 protein: CASTTEASTDTQYF
CDR3 DNA: TGCGCCAGCACAACGGAGGCTAGCACAGATACGCAGTATTTT

J gene: TRBJ1-6
V gene: TRBV10-2
D gene: TRBD1
clone size: few
CDR3 protein: CARGQGEENNSPLHF
CDR3 DNA: TGCGCCCGCGGACAGGGGGAAGAAAATAATTCACCCCTCCACTTT

J gene: TRBJ1-2
V gene: TRBV19
D gene: NA
clone size: few
CDR3 protein: CASSLPGTSNYGYTF
CDR3 DNA: TGTGCCAGTAGTTTGCCCGGGACATCTAACTATGGCTACACCTTC

J gene: TRBJ2-5
V gene: TRBV20-1
D gene: NA
clone size: NA
CDR3 protein: CSARGWQETQYF
CDR3 DNA: TGCAGTGCTAGAGGGTGGCAAGAGACCCAGTACTTC

J gene: TRBJ2-1
V gene: TRBV12-3/TRBV12-4
D gene: TRBD1
clone size: NA
CDR3 protein: CASSFPRGPYNEQFF
CDR3 DNA: TGTGCCAGCAGTTTTCCCAGGGGGCCTTACAATGAGCAGTTCTTC

J gene: TRBJ1-4
V gene: TRBV20-1
D gene: TRBD1
clone size: many
CDR3 protein: CSARDLGRGLDNEKLFF
CDR3 DNA: TGCAGTGCTAGAGATCTCGGCAGGGGGCTTGATAATGAAAAACTGTTTTTT

J gene: TRBJ1-5
V gene: TRBV12-3/TRBV12-4
D gene: NA
clone size: many
CDR3 protein: CASSLDLGNQPQHF
CDR3 DNA: TGTGCCAGCAGTTTGGACTTGGGCAATCAGCCCCAGCATTTT

J gene: TRBJ2-4
V gene: TRBV12-3/TRBV12-4
D gene: NA
clone size: NA
CDR3 protein: CASRQGLEKNIQYF
CDR3 DNA: TGTGCCAGCAGGCAGGGGCTGGAAAAAAACATTCAGTACTTC

J gene: TRBJ1-1
V gene: TRBV6-5
D gene: NA
clone size: NA
CDR3 protein: CASSYGQGRAFF
CDR3 DNA: TGTGCCAGCAGTTACGGGCAGGGGAGGGCTTTCTTT

J gene: TRBJ2-7
V gene: TRBV5-4
D gene: NA
clone size: NA
CDR3 protein: CASSPVGGRSEQYF
CDR3 DNA: TGTGCCAGCAGCCCTGTCGGGGGTAGGTCCGAGCAGTACTTC